This passage covers 10 T cell receptor beta chains from one sample sequenced in a study of T cell clonality in common variable immunodeficiency. Using immunoSEQ multiplex PCR, the repertoire was profiled, and TCRdb retains in-frame clones only, with some absent. The data show some 38,000 clones, with none appearing a single time. The sequencing sample was made of peripheral blood mononuclear cells. The receptors derive from a person aged 18-70 years in good health.

This clone was counted many times. The CDR3 spells CASSQPTGISNQPQHF. CDR3 bases read: TGTGCCAGCAGCCAACCGACAGGGATTAGCAATCAGCCC. The chain has TRBV16 and TRBJ1-5, with 7 bases identical to TRBD1. The CDR3 end is not reached by the read, which stops 3 residues before it; the germline J gene fills it in. The CDR3 sequence is 16 residues long. CDR1 and CDR2 from the germline V gene are KGHSY and FQNENV. The trim removed 2 bases at V and 0 bases at J, leaving 4 bases unmatched.

This clone has a count of ten or more. The DNA ends 3 residues before the CDR3 does, and the rest of the CDR3 is filled in from the germline J gene. The chain recombines TRBV20-1 with TRBJ1-2; no clear D gene. Germline V gene sequence: CDR1 DFQATT, CDR2 SNEGSKA (reference sequence). The CDR3 runs 13 residues. V shed 3 bases and J shed 5 bases, with 13 bases lying between them. Partial CDR3 DNA: TGCAGTGCTAGTAGAGTAAAGTCGTATGGC. Translation gives CSASRVKSYG. The complete CDR3 protein is CSASRVKSYGYTF.

This clone was detected many times. The CDR3 end falls 3 residues outside the read, so it is completed with the germline J gene. The genes are TRBV19 and TRBJ2-2, with D possibly matching TRBD2 (6 bases). The germline gives CDR1 LNHDA, CDR2 SQIVND (reference sequence). Trimming removed 6 bases from V and 2 bases from J, with 13 bases in between. The CDR3 spans 15 residues. CDR3 DNA (partial): TGTGCCAGTAGGGGGCTAGCGACCAACACCGGGGAG. Encoded protein: CASRGLATNTGE. The complete CDR3 protein is CASRGLATNTGELFF.

About this clone: Read sequence stops 3 residues before the CDR3 end, and the germline J gene provides the missing end. The chain has TRBV7-9 and TRBJ1-3, with D possibly matching TRBD1 (5 bases). The CDR3 has 14 amino acids. Germline V gene data show CDR1 as SEHNR and CDR2 as FQNEAQ (reference sequence). The V end lost 2 bases, the J end lost 5 bases, and 10 bases lay between the germline ends. The CDR3 sequence is CASSLQGGRNTIYF. Incomplete CDR3 DNA: TGTGCCAGCAGCTTACAGGGAGGAAGAAACACC.

This clone was counted ten times or more. The read ends 3 residues shy of where the CDR3 ends; the end is completed using the germline J gene. The rearrangement links TRBV5-5 to TRBJ1-4, with D perhaps TRBD1 (5 bases). Germline loops: CDR1 SGHKS, CDR2 YYEKEE (reference sequence). Trimming took 3 bases from V and 10 from J, leaving 7 bases between them. CDR3 length: 11 amino acids. The CDR3: CASSSQGKLFF. CDR3 DNA, as far as it was read: TGTGCCAGCAGCTCTCAGGGAAAA. The full variable domain, rest sourced from reference TRBV5-5 and TRBJ1-4, is DAGVTQSPTHLIKTRGQQVTLRCSPISGHKSVSWYQQVLGQGPQFIFQYYEKEERGRGNFPDRFSARQFPNYSSELNVNALLLGDSALYLCASSSQGKLFFGSGTQLSVL.

Many counts were recorded for this clone. The read finishes 3 residues shy of the CDR3 end, and the germline J gene is used to complete it. This sequence joins TRBV5-1 and TRBJ2-2; 15 bases agree with TRBD2. The length of the CDR3 is 20 residues. Germline trimming cut 0 bases from V and 7 bases from J; bases unmatched to any gene: 13. Germline loops: CDR1 SGHRS, CDR2 YFSETQ. The CDR3 loop is CASSLAGGLAGGPSGGELFF. The part of the CDR3 DNA that was read is TGCGCCAGCAGCTTGGCCGGCGGACTAGCGGGAGGGCCGTCTGGCGGGGAG. The full variable domain, in which reference TRBV5-1 and TRBJ2-2 provide the parts outside the CDR3, is KAGVTQTPRYLIKTRGQQVTLSCSPISGHRSVSWYQQTPGQGLQFLFEYFSETQRNKGNFPGRFSGRQFSNSRSEMNVSTLELGDSALYLCASSLAGGLAGGPSGGELFFGEGSRLTVL.

This clone has at least ten counts. From the germline J gene comes the end of the CDR3, since the read stops 3 residues before it. The rearrangement uses TRBV20-1 and TRBJ1-1; D is ambiguous. The CDR3 sequence is 13 residues long. CDR1 and CDR2 (germline): DFQATT, SNEGSKA (reference sequence). The V end was cut by 8 bases, the J end by 0 bases, with 13 bases between. The CDR3 DNA, read in part, is TGCAGTTCCGCCGCGCCCATGAACACTGAA. Protein sequence: CSSAAPMNTE. The full CDR3 sequence reads CSSAAPMNTEAFF.

The sample holds many counts of this clone. Read sequence stops 3 residues before the CDR3 end, and the germline J gene provides the missing end. The rearrangement joins TRBV10-3 to TRBJ2-7; D possibly corresponds to TRBD2 (6 bases). This CDR3 has 18 amino acids. CDR1 is ENHRY, CDR2 SYGVKD, per germline. V was pared by 4 bases and J by 0 bases, with 22 bases between. The sequenced part of the CDR3 DNA is TGTGCCATCAGTGTAGGGGCCTTGAGTCGGGAGAACTCCTACGAG. Its protein is CAISVGALSRENSYE. The CDR3 in its entirety is CAISVGALSRENSYEQYF.

This clone was counted many times. The read comes to an end 3 residues before the CDR3 does, leaving the germline J gene to fill in the end. The chain has TRBV5-1 and TRBJ1-5, with D tentatively TRBD1 (6 bases). The ends were cut back, 2 bases at V and 0 bases at J, with 9 bases in the middle. There are 15 residues in the CDR3. Looked up from germline, CDR1 is SGHRS and CDR2 is YFSETQ. Incomplete CDR3 DNA: TGCGCCAGCAGCTTACAGGGAAATAGCAATCAGCCC. This encodes CASSLQGNSNQP. The full CDR3 sequence reads CASSLQGNSNQPQHF. Variable domain in full (rest from reference TRBV5-1 and TRBJ1-5): KAGVTQTPRYLIKTRGQQVTLSCSPISGHRSVSWYQQTPGQGLQFLFEYFSETQRNKGNFPGRFSGRQFSNSRSEMNVSTLELGDSALYLCASSLQGNSNQPQHFGDGTRLSIL.

Many counts were recorded for this clone. The read ends 3 residues before the CDR3 terminus; that terminus is restored from the germline J gene. The chain uses TRBV5-1 and TRBJ2-7; 9 bases map to TRBD2. The junction had 8 bases not matched to a gene; V was cut back by 5 bases and J by 5 bases. CDR1 is SGHRS and CDR2 is YFSETQ in the germline V gene. The CDR3 length is 14 residues. The CDR3 region is CASRGSGRTHEQYF. The part of the CDR3 DNA that was read is TGCGCCAGCAGGGGTAGCGGGAGAACCCACGAG.